The rows below give T cell receptor beta chains drawn from one sample of a study of blood T cells in healthy people across ages. MiXCR, run by TCRdb on the 5' RACE reads, gives a single entry per CDR3 protein. The sample has 800,000 to 1,300,000 distinct CDR3 sequences; roughly a quarter are singletons. The data were also submitted as part of a second study, on T cells of mothers and their children.

The sequencing input was blood. The receptors derive from a girl aged 2 to 9 in good health. CDR3s include the opening cysteine and the closing phenylalanine or tryptophan. The order of the fields is D gene, V gene, J gene, clone size, CDR3 DNA, CDR3 protein. The D gene is left open where the match is weak. The size field is filled for only some rows; it gives once, few, many or a size class.

d_call: .
v_call: TRBV24-1
j_call: TRBJ1-1
clone_size: few
cdr3_nt: TGTGCCACCATAGGAATGACCCCTCTTGGGAACACTGAAGCTTTCTTT
cdr3_aa: CATIGMTPLGNTEAFF

d_call: TRBD1
v_call: TRBV7-2
j_call: TRBJ1-4
clone_size: few
cdr3_nt: TGTGCCAGCAGCCCTGAAGTCGGGACAGCTAATGAAAAACTGTTTTTT
cdr3_aa: CASSPEVGTANEKLFF

d_call: .
v_call: TRBV10-3
j_call: TRBJ1-1
clone_size: .
cdr3_nt: TGTGCCATCAGTGACCCAAGAGTTTGGGGGACTGAAGCTTTCTTT
cdr3_aa: CAISDPRVWGTEAFF

d_call: TRBD2
v_call: TRBV11-2
j_call: TRBJ2-3
clone_size: .
cdr3_nt: TGTGCCGGCAGCTTAGTAATTCCGGGAGGGATCACAGATACGCAGTATTTT
cdr3_aa: CAGSLVIPGGITDTQYF

d_call: .
v_call: TRBV5-6
j_call: TRBJ2-3
clone_size: few
cdr3_nt: TGTGCCAGCAGCTTGACAGGGCTTCATAGGGCAGATACGCAGTATTTT
cdr3_aa: CASSLTGLHRADTQYF

d_call: .
v_call: TRBV9
j_call: TRBJ2-7
clone_size: .
cdr3_nt: TGTGCCAGCAGCGCTGGGGACGGATCGAATTACGAGCAGTACTTC
cdr3_aa: CASSAGDGSNYEQYF

d_call: .
v_call: TRBV6-1
j_call: TRBJ2-1
clone_size: .
cdr3_nt: TGTGCCAGCAGACGTTACTCTGCGGGGGCATCCGACGAGCAGTTCTTC
cdr3_aa: CASRRYSAGASDEQFF

d_call: .
v_call: TRBV18
j_call: TRBJ2-7
clone_size: .
cdr3_nt: TGTGCCAGCTCACCACCTTCCACAGGGTGGGAGCAGTACTTC
cdr3_aa: CASSPPSTGWEQYF

d_call: .
v_call: TRBV27
j_call: TRBJ1-4
clone_size: few
cdr3_nt: TGTGCCAGCAGTTTAGGGGGTACGGATGAAAAACTGTTTTTT
cdr3_aa: CASSLGGTDEKLFF

d_call: .
v_call: TRBV29-1
j_call: TRBJ1-4
clone_size: .
cdr3_nt: TGCAGTGCTGATATCAGGGAAAAACTGTTTTTT
cdr3_aa: CSADIREKLFF

d_call: .
v_call: TRBV12-3/TRBV12-4
j_call: TRBJ2-3
clone_size: .
cdr3_nt: TGTGCCAGCAGTTTAGGTCCGGCGGGGTTCACAGATACGCAGTATTTT
cdr3_aa: CASSLGPAGFTDTQYF

d_call: .
v_call: TRBV5-1
j_call: TRBJ2-5
clone_size: few
cdr3_nt: TGCGCCAGCAGCGCGAAACATTTGTACCAAGAGACCCAGTACTTC
cdr3_aa: CASSAKHLYQETQYF

d_call: .
v_call: TRBV9
j_call: TRBJ1-4
clone_size: .
cdr3_nt: TGTGCCAGCAGCCTAGCCCCGGGGGCGATTGAAAAACTGTTTTTT
cdr3_aa: CASSLAPGAIEKLFF

d_call: .
v_call: TRBV5-5
j_call: TRBJ1-1
clone_size: many
cdr3_nt: TGTGCCAGCAGCCAGACCCCGTTCGCCCCCAAGAGGGCTTTCTTT
cdr3_aa: CASSQTPFAPKRAFF

d_call: .
v_call: TRBV11-3
j_call: TRBJ1-6
clone_size: few
cdr3_nt: TGTGCCAGCAGCGACGGACATTCGGAGCGGTTT
cdr3_aa: CASSDGHSERF

d_call: .
v_call: TRBV19
j_call: TRBJ1-6
clone_size: .
cdr3_nt: TGTGCCAGTAGTATAGGCCAGGGTTTACAATCACCCCTCCACTTT
cdr3_aa: CASSIGQGLQSPLHF

d_call: .
v_call: TRBV12-3/TRBV12-4
j_call: TRBJ2-2
clone_size: .
cdr3_nt: TGTGCCAGCAGTTTGGGTGTTTTGGGATTTAACACCGGGGAGCTGTTTTTT
cdr3_aa: CASSLGVLGFNTGELFF

d_call: .
v_call: TRBV3-1
j_call: TRBJ2-1
clone_size: .
cdr3_nt: TGTGCCAGCAGCCAACATGCAGACAATGAGCAGTTCTTC
cdr3_aa: CASSQHADNEQFF

d_call: .
v_call: TRBV29-1
j_call: TRBJ2-3
clone_size: .
cdr3_nt: TGCAGCGTTGGGGTGGTCGACACAGATACGCAGTATTTT
cdr3_aa: CSVGVVDTDTQYF

d_call: TRBD2
v_call: TRBV5-1
j_call: TRBJ2-3
clone_size: few
cdr3_nt: TGCGCCAGCAGCTTGGGCCTAGCGGGAGGGAGCACAGATACGCAGTATTTT
cdr3_aa: CASSLGLAGGSTDTQYF

d_call: TRBD1
v_call: TRBV7-6
j_call: TRBJ2-1
clone_size: .
cdr3_nt: TGTGCCAGCAGCTCGGGACAGGGGGACAACAATGAGCAGTTCTTC
cdr3_aa: CASSSGQGDNNEQFF

d_call: .
v_call: TRBV28
j_call: TRBJ1-1
clone_size: .
cdr3_nt: TGTGCCAGCAGCCCACGGTGGCAGCTGAACACTGAAGCTTTCTTT
cdr3_aa: CASSPRWQLNTEAFF

d_call: .
v_call: TRBV28
j_call: TRBJ2-1
clone_size: few
cdr3_nt: TGTGCCAGCAGTCCCCCGGTCGGCTCCTACAATGAGCAGTTCTTC
cdr3_aa: CASSPPVGSYNEQFF

d_call: .
v_call: TRBV15
j_call: TRBJ2-5
clone_size: .
cdr3_nt: TGTGCCACCAGCCCTACAAAGGTCGGGGGTGAGACCCAGTACTTC
cdr3_aa: CATSPTKVGGETQYF

d_call: .
v_call: TRBV7-2
j_call: TRBJ1-5
clone_size: .
cdr3_nt: TGTGCCAGCAGCCCGAGGAGAATACAGGGCTATCAGCCCCAGCATTTT
cdr3_aa: CASSPRRIQGYQPQHF

d_call: TRBD2
v_call: TRBV7-7
j_call: TRBJ2-5
clone_size: few
cdr3_nt: TGTGCTAGCAGCTCATACCTTGCAAGCGGGAGGGCTGCGGAGACCCAGTACTTC
cdr3_aa: CASSSYLASGRAAETQYF

d_call: .
v_call: TRBV29-1
j_call: TRBJ1-2
clone_size: .
cdr3_nt: TGCAGCGTTGACGGTCTTGGGGCAGGGGACCCGGATGGCTACACCTTC
cdr3_aa: CSVDGLGAGDPDGYTF

d_call: .
v_call: TRBV2
j_call: TRBJ2-3
clone_size: .
cdr3_nt: TGTGCCAGCAGTGAAGGTAGCGGAACCAACACAGATACGCAGTATTTT
cdr3_aa: CASSEGSGTNTDTQYF

d_call: .
v_call: TRBV6-1
j_call: TRBJ2-5
clone_size: .
cdr3_nt: TGTGCCAGCAGTGAAACATTGATGCCGTCGGGAGAGACCCAGTACTTC
cdr3_aa: CASSETLMPSGETQYF

d_call: .
v_call: TRBV7-4
j_call: TRBJ2-7
clone_size: .
cdr3_nt: TGTGCCAGCACCCTAGGGGGACTCCAGTTTAGAGACTACGAGCAGTACTTC
cdr3_aa: CASTLGGLQFRDYEQYF

d_call: .
v_call: TRBV2
j_call: TRBJ2-5
clone_size: .
cdr3_nt: TGTGCCAGCAGTGACTGGAGGGGTCGAGAGACCCAGTACTTC
cdr3_aa: CASSDWRGRETQYF